A selection of T cell receptor beta chains follows, all from one sample in a study of identical twins. TCRdb used MiXCR to reprocess the 5' RACE reads, holding one entry per CDR3 protein. The top ten clones hold about 0.27% of a sample with 1.5 million or so distinct CDR3 sequences, about 30% of them seen once. The sample taken for sequencing was cord blood. Source of these receptors: a newborn girl in good health. Each CDR3 is given without its conserved first and last residue. Each record gives: clone size, V gene, J gene, CDR3 protein. Size is omitted from some rows. Given values are once, few, many or a class for expanded clones.

NA	TRBV6-1	TRBJ2-1	ASSELAGTASYSEQF
many	TRBV27	TRBJ2-3	ASSLSWFRQSSTDTQY
NA	TRBV5-1	TRBJ1-1	ASSQTGGAWGTEAF
NA	TRBV6-1	TRBJ1-2	ASRNMQAGWYT
NA	TRBV7-9	TRBJ2-3	ASSRDRGPSTDTQY
NA	TRBV3-1	TRBJ2-3	ASKSWGTASPDTQY
NA	TRBV12-3/TRBV12-4	TRBJ2-3	ASSFYLAGARSQY
many	TRBV10-3	TRBJ2-1	AISEYFGEQF
few	TRBV5-1	TRBJ2-1	ASSLTSGRGYNEQF
NA	TRBV4-1	TRBJ2-1	ASRASGPNEQF
many	TRBV29-1	TRBJ2-1	SVSRDWAYNEQF
few	TRBV19	TRBJ2-1	ASSIGSGGYNEQF
NA	TRBV5-5	TRBJ2-3	ASSLRGEEDTQY
NA	TRBV20-1	TRBJ1-6	SARDRGNLNSPLH
NA	TRBV12-3/TRBV12-4	TRBJ2-3	ASSPAGMVTDTQY
many	TRBV14	TRBJ2-7	ASSQGAQGIRIGQY
NA	TRBV7-9	TRBJ1-4	ASSINGQGGEKLF